This T cell receptor (beta chain) was captured by sequencing in a study of identical twins. Study-level findings and limits: The authors drew conclusions from cross-sectional statistical analysis rather than following the same donors.

The CDR3 has 17 residues. CDR1 is SGHDT, CDR2 YYEEEE, per germline. Trimming left V 4 bases short and J 4 bases short, with 22 bases between. In TCRdb, the 5' RACE reads were re-called with MiXCR into one record per CDR3 protein. The table records about 900,000 distinct CDR3 sequences, about 12% of them present only once. Each donor was a healthy Caucasian. In this sample, this clonotype turned up a few times. As yet, its antigen is unknown. This sample was shared with a second study, whose subject was yellow fever vaccine responses in identical twins.

The sequenced material came from PBMCs. The receptor was isolated from a woman between 18 and 29 years old in good health. The V gene is TRBV5-6, the J gene TRBJ2-3; D perhaps matches TRBD2 (6 bases). The CDR3 sequence: CASSEPQPTRFSDTQYF. CDR3 nucleotide sequence: TGTGCCAGCAGCGAACCGCAACCGACTAGATTTTCAGATACGCAGTATTTT. Using reference TRBV5-6 and TRBJ2-3 for the parts outside the CDR3, the full variable domain is DAGVTQSPTHLIKTRGQQVTLRCSPKSGHDTVSWYQQALGQGPQFIFQYYEEEERQRGNFPDRFSGHQFPNYSSELNVNALLLGDSALYLCASSEPQPTRFSDTQYFGPGTRLTVL.